Sequencing of this TCR beta chain was carried out in a study of beta chain features in type 1 diabetes. Across the study: In age, gender and cell yields, patients were similar to healthy donors.

This CDR3 is built from 13 residues. V shed 3 bases, J shed 3 bases, and the junction held 3 bases outside the gene matches. The germline CDR1 and CDR2 sequences are SQVTM and ANQGSEA. The study reverse transcribed the entire isolated RNA, so it sequenced expressed TCRB transcripts. Method: immunoSEQ multiplex PCR; TCRdb's copy keeps in-frame clones and lacks some. Of roughly 250,000 clones detected, around 21% appear once; the ten largest clones hold less than 0.035%. Whole-study results and caveats: Still unanswered here is whether HLA type influences TCRB rearrangement. Moderate but significant shortening of TCRB CDR3s was recorded in all four CD4+ subsets from Type 1 diabetes patients.

Worth noting for this clone: Its antigen is as yet unknown.

By way of CD45RO/CCR7/CD25/CD127/CD95/CD27, the CD4+ regulatory, stem cell-like memory, central memory and naive cells were sorted. This TCR was sampled from a woman between 40 and 55 years old with type 1 diabetes. V gene TRBV29-1 combines with J gene TRBJ2-3; 7 bases line up with TRBD1. The material sequenced was naive CD4+ T cells from blood. The CDR3 protein is CSVETGITDTQYF. CDR3 coding DNA: TGCAGCGTTGAGACAGGGATAACAGATACGCAGTATTTT.